A selection of T cell receptor beta chains follows, all from one sample in a study of patients and donors after allogeneic stem cell transplantation. Each CDR3 protein gets one entry after TCRdb re-called the RT-PCR reads with MiXCR. The sample holds 920,000 or so distinct CDR3 sequences, roughly 18% seen once. The sample taken for sequencing was blood, either unsorted or a sorted T cell fraction (not recorded which). Receptors originate from a human donor who was either an allogeneic HSCT recipient or a stem cell or donor lymphocyte infusion donor (not recorded which). It is not recorded whose cells these are; they may come from a transplant donor. Both conserved end residues are part of each CDR3. The order of the fields is clone size, CDR3 length, V gene, D gene, J gene, CDR3 protein, CDR3 DNA. A D gene is named only where the DNA matches it firmly. Clone size is given for some rows only: seen once, a few or many times, or a class if the clone is expanded.

size: few; length: 14; V: TRBV5-1; D: TRBD1; J: TRBJ2-7; CDR3: CASSPGTGGLEQYF; DNA: TGCGCCAGCAGCCCCGGGACAGGGGGCCTCGAGCAGTACTTC
size: .; length: 18; V: TRBV5-1; D: TRBD1; J: TRBJ2-1; CDR3: CASRPRTGTAREHNEQFF; DNA: TGCGCCAGCAGACCCCGAACCGGGACAGCGAGGGAACACAATGAGCAGTTCTTC
size: .; length: 16; V: TRBV18; D: .; J: TRBJ2-2; CDR3: CASSTLGTPNTGELFF; DNA: TGTGCCAGCTCGACCCTCGGGACTCCTAACACCGGGGAGCTGTTTTTT
size: .; length: 14; V: TRBV24-1; D: .; J: TRBJ2-1; CDR3: CATSGLASYNEQFF; DNA: TGTGCCACCAGTGGGCTAGCGTCCTACAATGAGCAGTTCTTC
size: many; length: 15; V: TRBV12-3/TRBV12-4; D: .; J: TRBJ2-7; CDR3: CASSFRAGISYEQYF; DNA: TGTGCCAGCAGTTTTAGGGCAGGCATATCCTACGAGCAGTACTTC
size: few; length: 17; V: TRBV12-3/TRBV12-4; D: .; J: TRBJ1-6; CDR3: CASSLNAPSSYNSPLHF; DNA: TGTGCCAGCAGTTTAAACGCCCCGAGCTCCTATAATTCACCCCTCCACTTT
size: few; length: 15; V: TRBV6-1; D: TRBD2; J: TRBJ2-7; CDR3: CASSGSSGRVREQYF; DNA: TGTGCCAGCAGTGGATCTAGCGGGAGGGTCAGGGAGCAGTACTTC
size: .; length: 15; V: TRBV9; D: .; J: TRBJ1-2; CDR3: CASSVDGGPPGGYTF; DNA: TGTGCCAGCAGCGTAGACGGGGGGCCCCCAGGGGGCTACACCTTC
size: .; length: 12; V: TRBV6-1; D: .; J: TRBJ2-1; CDR3: CATQDFYNEQFF; DNA: TGTGCCACCCAGGACTTCTACAATGAGCAGTTCTTC
size: .; length: 14; V: TRBV5-6; D: .; J: TRBJ2-5; CDR3: CASGGYDLGETQYF; DNA: TGTGCCAGCGGGGGATATGACTTGGGGGAGACCCAGTACTTC
size: .; length: 17; V: TRBV7-9; D: TRBD1; J: TRBJ2-3; CDR3: CASSPPRGTGIGDTQYF; DNA: TGTGCCAGCAGCCCGCCTAGGGGGACAGGGATTGGAGATACGCAGTATTTT
size: .; length: 15; V: TRBV6-5; D: .; J: TRBJ1-3; CDR3: CASSYSGGKRNTIYF; DNA: TGTGCCAGCAGTTACTCAGGGGGGAAGCGAAACACCATATATTTT
size: .; length: 19; V: TRBV11-2; D: TRBD1; J: TRBJ1-5; CDR3: CASSLLGGASGYSNQPQHF; DNA: TGTGCCAGCAGCTTATTAGGGGGCGCGTCGGGATATAGCAATCAGCCCCAGCATTTT
size: few; length: 17; V: TRBV6-5; D: .; J: TRBJ2-6; CDR3: CASSYRQGNAGANVLTF; DNA: TGTGCCAGCAGTTACAGGCAGGGGAACGCTGGGGCCAACGTCCTGACTTTC
size: few; length: 14; V: TRBV10-3; D: .; J: TRBJ2-5; CDR3: CAISEPRIQETQYF; DNA: TGTGCCATCAGTGAGCCGAGGATACAAGAGACCCAGTACTTC
size: few; length: 16; V: TRBV12-3/TRBV12-4; D: .; J: TRBJ2-7; CDR3: CASSAEGGLGIHEQYF; DNA: TGTGCCAGCAGTGCAGAGGGTGGGCTGGGTATACACGAGCAGTACTTC
size: few; length: 14; V: TRBV27; D: TRBD1; J: TRBJ1-5; CDR3: CASSGTDGRQPQHF; DNA: TGTGCCAGCAGCGGGACAGATGGTCGGCAGCCCCAGCATTTT
size: .; length: 12; V: TRBV19; D: .; J: TRBJ1-5; CDR3: CASMGGAQPQHF; DNA: TGTGCCAGTATGGGGGGGGCTCAGCCCCAGCATTTT
size: few; length: 15; V: TRBV27; D: TRBD1; J: TRBJ1-2; CDR3: CASSPRDRMSYGYTF; DNA: TGTGCCAGCAGTCCCCGGGACAGAATGTCCTATGGCTACACCTTC
size: few; length: 15; V: TRBV5-1; D: .; J: TRBJ2-2; CDR3: CASSSSGQNTGELFF; DNA: TGCGCCAGCAGCTCATCCGGACAGAACACCGGGGAGCTGTTTTTT
size: few; length: 13; V: TRBV14; D: .; J: TRBJ1-2; CDR3: CASSQDGYYGYTF; DNA: TGTGCCAGCAGCCAAGACGGATACTATGGCTACACCTTC
size: .; length: 15; V: TRBV4-1; D: .; J: TRBJ2-7; CDR3: CASSQIPGLPYEQYF; DNA: TGCGCCAGCAGCCAAATCCCGGGACTTCCATACGAGCAGTACTTC
size: many; length: 12; V: TRBV12-3/TRBV12-4; D: .; J: TRBJ1-2; CDR3: CASSFYRDGYTF; DNA: TGTGCCAGCAGTTTTTACAGGGACGGCTACACCTTC
size: few; length: 13; V: TRBV25-1; D: .; J: TRBJ2-7; CDR3: CATRQRLTYEQYF; DNA: TGTGCCACTAGACAGCGACTAACCTACGAGCAGTACTTC
size: .; length: 15; V: TRBV24-1; D: .; J: TRBJ2-5; CDR3: CATSERPPGEETQYF; DNA: TGTGCCACCAGTGAACGGCCTCCTGGGGAAGAGACCCAGTACTTC
size: few; length: 13; V: TRBV10-3; D: .; J: TRBJ1-2; CDR3: CAISESQWDGYTF; DNA: TGTGCCATCAGTGAGAGCCAGTGGGATGGCTACACCTTC
size: .; length: 17; V: TRBV10-3; D: .; J: TRBJ1-6; CDR3: CAISESTDNSYNSPLHF; DNA: TGTGCCATCAGTGAGTCAACAGATAACTCCTATAATTCACCCCTCCACTTT
size: few; length: 14; V: TRBV10-3; D: .; J: TRBJ2-7; CDR3: CAISAGQNKGEQYF; DNA: TGTGCCATCAGTGCCGGACAAAATAAGGGCGAGCAGTACTTC
size: few; length: 15; V: TRBV15; D: .; J: TRBJ2-3; CDR3: CATSSGATSTDTQYF; DNA: TGTGCCACCAGCAGCGGGGCAACTAGCACAGATACGCAGTATTTT
size: few; length: 9; V: TRBV24-1; D: .; J: TRBJ2-1; CDR3: CAPPQEQFF; DNA: TGTGCCCCTCCCCAAGAGCAGTTCTTC
size: .; length: 15; V: TRBV12-3/TRBV12-4; D: TRBD2; J: TRBJ2-7; CDR3: CASSLWAGGPGEQYF; DNA: TGTGCCAGCAGTTTATGGGCGGGGGGGCCCGGCGAGCAGTACTTC
size: .; length: 15; V: TRBV6-5; D: TRBD2; J: TRBJ2-5; CDR3: CASSSGRGVAETQYF; DNA: TGTGCCAGCAGTTCAGGCCGGGGGGTGGCGGAGACCCAGTACTTC
size: .; length: 13; V: TRBV29-1; D: .; J: TRBJ2-5; CDR3: CSVEGQAQETQYF; DNA: TGCAGCGTTGAGGGACAAGCCCAAGAGACCCAGTACTTC
size: .; length: 13; V: TRBV7-9; D: .; J: TRBJ1-1; CDR3: CASSPDRTTEAFF; DNA: TGTGCCAGCAGCCCAGACAGAACCACTGAAGCTTTCTTT
size: .; length: 16; V: TRBV5-5; D: .; J: TRBJ1-5; CDR3: CASSLGGGARNQPQHF; DNA: TGTGCCAGCAGCTTGGGGGGGGGGGCTCGGAATCAGCCCCAGCATTTT
size: few; length: 18; V: TRBV4-3; D: .; J: TRBJ1-6; CDR3: CASSQKTAHDSNNSPLHF; DNA: TGCGCCAGCAGCCAAAAAACCGCCCACGACAGCAATAATTCACCCCTCCACTTT
size: many; length: 16; V: TRBV7-2; D: .; J: TRBJ1-1; CDR3: CASSLGTSNFDTEAFF; DNA: TGTGCCAGCAGCCTAGGGACGTCAAACTTTGACACTGAAGCTTTCTTT
size: many; length: 14; V: TRBV5-1; D: .; J: TRBJ1-1; CDR3: CASSQDPLNTEAFF; DNA: TGCGCCAGCAGCCAGGACCCCTTGAACACTGAAGCTTTCTTT
size: few; length: 12; V: TRBV7-6; D: .; J: TRBJ2-7; CDR3: CASSPLRGEQYF; DNA: TGTGCCAGCAGCCCACTACGGGGTGAGCAGTACTTC
size: .; length: 20; V: TRBV10-3; D: TRBD1; J: TRBJ1-1; CDR3: CAISERYRGLTGAPNTEAFF; DNA: TGTGCCATCAGTGAGCGCTACAGGGGGTTGACAGGGGCGCCTAACACTGAAGCTTTCTTT
size: once; length: 14; V: TRBV11-2; D: .; J: TRBJ1-2; CDR3: CASSFRTTNYGYTF; DNA: TGTGCCAGCAGCTTTAGGACCACTAACTATGGCTACACCTTC
size: .; length: 17; V: TRBV6-1; D: TRBD1; J: TRBJ2-5; CDR3: CASKIGMRQGALETQYF; DNA: TGTGCCAGCAAGATCGGCATGAGACAGGGGGCCTTGGAGACCCAGTACTTC
size: few; length: 10; V: TRBV29-1; D: .; J: TRBJ2-7; CDR3: CSVITYEQYF; DNA: TGCAGCGTTATAACCTACGAGCAGTACTTC
size: .; length: 13; V: TRBV7-2; D: .; J: TRBJ2-1; CDR3: CASSQEFYNEQFF; DNA: TGTGCCAGCAGCCAGGAATTCTACAATGAGCAGTTCTTC
size: .; length: 13; V: TRBV7-3; D: .; J: TRBJ2-1; CDR3: CASSWTLGGEQFF; DNA: TGTGCCAGCAGCTGGACCCTCGGGGGCGAGCAGTTCTTC
size: few; length: 13; V: TRBV4-2; D: .; J: TRBJ2-5; CDR3: CASSLQFQETQYF; DNA: TGTGCCAGCAGCCTACAGTTCCAAGAGACCCAGTACTTC
size: few; length: 15; V: TRBV30; D: TRBD1; J: TRBJ2-7; CDR3: CAWREPGTGAYEQYF; DNA: TGTGCCTGGAGGGAACCCGGGACAGGGGCCTACGAGCAGTACTTC
size: many; length: 16; V: TRBV12-3/TRBV12-4; D: .; J: TRBJ1-1; CDR3: CASSPEVVKGGTEAFF; DNA: TGTGCCAGCAGTCCAGAGGTTGTGAAGGGAGGTACTGAAGCTTTCTTT
size: .; length: 14; V: TRBV6-2/TRBV6-3; D: TRBD1; J: TRBJ1-1; CDR3: CASGRTGVDTEAFF; DNA: TGTGCCAGCGGGCGGACAGGGGTTGACACTGAAGCTTTCTTT
size: few; length: 14; V: TRBV12-3/TRBV12-4; D: .; J: TRBJ1-2; CDR3: CASSPPTSWDGYTF; DNA: TGTGCCAGCAGTCCGCCTACGTCTTGGGATGGCTACACCTTC